Detailed here is one TCR beta chain. There is no known antigen for this receptor. One base away there is no much larger clone; base qualities are not given. This entry belongs to a study of cytomegalovirus exposure and HLA in healthy donors (dated by TCRdb to 2017 to 2019). For the wider study: A later analysis indicated that the 110 or so validation repertoires were generated on the platform also employed for the approximately 670 repertoires of the first cohort. The study was designed to test whether signatures of past pathogen exposure could be identified by cataloging public T cell receptors. Besides the first cohort of approximately 710 subjects, a separate validation cohort made up of over 95 different subjects was used. To predict cytomegalovirus infection status, the study combined high-throughput TCR immunosequencing, statistical association of individual TCRs with disease status, and machine learning. Findings and caveats that apply to the study as a whole: According to the authors, the approach could potentially be generalized to other disease states and immunological phenotypes. Subsequent analysis determined that TCRs grouped into clusters in the first cohort also showed a tendency toward co-occurrence across the roughly 110 validation repertoires, and 94% of cluster scores exceeded 0. In both the original and validation cohorts, the classifier was reported to diagnose cytomegalovirus status with high specificity and sensitivity. Across donors, most TCR sequences were observed very rarely, whereas some public TCRs were present in many individuals. In the study, some 180 TCR beta chains were listed as associated with cytomegalovirus. A later analysis lacked HLA typing for the validation cohort, so it scored co-occurrence in that cohort across all 110 or so repertoires. A few of the identified cytomegalovirus-associated TCR beta chains were confirmed in vitro to be specific for cytomegalovirus antigens.

Separate from the approximately 700-subject first cohort, the validation cohort of around 130 subjects was the group to which the donors belonged. The method behind the library was the immunoSEQ multiplex PCR assay. From the authors' description of their analysis: A statistical classification framework was developed to diagnose cytomegalovirus status using the catalog of TCR beta chain sequences. What TCRdb holds here is the immuneACCESS table cut down to in-frame rearrangements. Part of the clones is not present; checked against another copy, under half of the missing clones reflect an unresolved V gene, and the others are unexplained. That table gives V, J and clone size, and the DNA gave D and trimming. Here the sample has roughly 120,000 clones; about 83% occur a single time. The ten largest clones represent about 5.3% of the sample. Sequenced material: PBMCs. The receptor comes from a man aged 18 to 29 in good health and CMV-seronegative.

The DNA sequence follows: TGTGCCAGCAGTGAATATCCGGGACAGGGGTATGAGGATACGCAGTATTTT. Its protein reads: CASSEYPGQGYEDTQYF. This chain is built from TRBV25-1 and TRBJ2-3, with 10 bases matching TRBD1. V is cut back by 0 bases and J by 6 bases, with 9 bases in the junction unmatched. Based on the germline V gene, the CDR1 and CDR2 sequences are MGHDK and SYGVNS. Inclusive of the bounding cysteine and phenylalanine, the CDR3 is 17 residues long. Kept here is only the CDR3 DNA, which spans 51 bases and is read in frame from base 1.